This TCR beta chain was captured in a study of shared clonotypes between healthy human individuals. The germline V gene encodes CDR1 SQVTM and CDR2 ANQGSEA. V dropped 4 bases and J dropped 1 base, with 8 bases sitting between them. The CDR3 extends over 13 amino acids. The repertoire was sequenced with immunoSEQ multiplex PCR; TCRdb's copy has only in-frame clones and lacks some. The data contain around 2.5 million clones, approximately 93% of them singletons. Comments on this clone: This sample includes further DNA sequences coding for the same CDR3.

The study separated CD4+ cells into CD45RA+ naive and CD45RA-negative memory subsets. Sequencing input: naive CD4+ T cells from PBMCs. Subset denoted: CD45RA+ positively selected. The rearrangement joins TRBV29-1 to TRBJ2-4; D call uncertain. This clonotype was sampled from a man between 18 and 35 years old in good health. Some clones in this sample may be carry-over from other donors' samples. CDR3: CSVAGRAKNIQYF. In DNA form, the CDR3 reads TGCAGCGTTGCAGGCAGGGCCAAAAACATTCAGTACTTC.